This TCR beta chain was sequenced during a study of metastatic and nonmetastatic thyroid tumors. TCRdb ran MiXCR on the PCR reads. The table has about 92,000 clones, more than 12% seen once. Overall study results and limits: Significantly greater TCR beta diversity was reportedly found in malignant thyroid tumors than in benign nodules (in blood and tumor).

This clone was observed many times. What it binds is not known. Germline V gene lookup returns CDR1 SNHLY and CDR2 FYNNEI. V lost 5 bases to trimming and J lost 4 bases, with 10 bases between them. This CDR3 is built from 13 residues. Treatment of any kind had been given to no patient before thyroid surgery. This sequence was found in a female donor with papillary thyroid cancer or a benign thyroid nodule (not recorded which). Some clones in this sample may be carry-over from other donors' samples. The source material was blood. V usage is TRBV2 and J usage is TRBJ2-3; weak D call: TRBD1 (6 bases). DNA of the CDR3: TGTGCCAGCAGTACAGGGTTCGCAGATACGCAGTATTTT. Translation: CASSTGFADTQYF. Full variable domain (rest looked up from reference TRBV2 and TRBJ2-3): EPEVTQTPSHQVTQMGQEVILRCVPISNHLYFYWYRQILGQKVEFLVSFYNNEISEKSEIFDDQFSVERPDGSNFTLKIRSTKLEDSAMYFCASSTGFADTQYFGPGTRLTVL.